Below, 14 T cell receptor beta chains from the same sample are listed, as sequenced in a study of cytomegalovirus exposure and HLA in healthy donors. The study ran its PCR with 60 Vbeta and 13 Jbeta primers. Method: immunoSEQ multiplex PCR; TCRdb's copy keeps in-frame clones and lacks some. The table records about 89,000 clones, roughly 67% of them present only once. The material sequenced was PBMCs. The receptors were sampled from a human donor in good health.

The V call is TRBV7-2, the J call TRBJ1-1; D is uncertain. Germline assignment: CDR1 SGHTA and CDR2 FQGNSA. V was clipped by 5 bases and J by 6 bases, with 19 bases between them. The CDR3 contains 15 residues. The CDR3 DNA reads TGTGCCAGCAGCCGGAACGGCAAATCGGCGGCTGAAGCTTTCTTT. It specifies CASSRNGKSAAEAFF.

The V gene is TRBV29-1, the J gene TRBJ1-6, with TRBD1 matching 7 bases. This CDR3 is 14 amino acids long. Germline V gene data show CDR1 as SQVTM and CDR2 as ANQGSEA. J gave up 9 bases and V 7 bases, and 12 bases lay outside the gene matches. The CDR3 spells CSARQQGLSSPLHF. DNA for the CDR3: TGCAGCGCTCGACAACAGGGGTTAAGTTCACCCCTCCACTTT. Based on the CDR3 plus reference TRBV29-1 and TRBJ1-6, the full variable domain is SAVISQKPSRDICQRGTSLTIQCQVDSQVTMMFWYRQQPGQSLTLIATANQGSEATYESGFVIDKFPISRPNLTFSTLTVSNMSPEDSSIYLCSARQQGLSSPLHFGNGTRLTVT.

This clone was seen a single time. The chain uses TRBV5-6 and TRBJ1-2; D not certain. Germline-derived CDR1 and CDR2 are SGHDT and YYEEEE. The CDR3 consists of 14 residues. The ends were cut back, 1 base at V and 6 bases at J, with 13 bases in the middle. Here the CDR3 reads CASSLFARGNGYTF. The CDR3 coding sequence is TGTGCCAGCAGCTTGTTTGCGCGAGGGAATGGCTACACCTTC.

The chain carries TRBV6-5 and TRBJ1-2, with 8 bases that match TRBD1. Germline-derived CDR1 and CDR2 are MNHEY and SVGAGI. The CDR3 is 13 amino acids. V trimming: 6 bases; J trimming: 6 bases; junction bases outside the gene matches: 6. The CDR3 sequence is CASRRDRWHGYTF. In DNA form, the CDR3 reads TGTGCCAGCAGGAGGGACAGGTGGCATGGCTACACCTTC.

This clone was seen a few times. The rearrangement links TRBV5-5 to TRBJ2-5; D gene uncertain. V lost 2 bases and J lost 5, with 7 bases in between. CDR3 length: 12 amino acids. Germline V lookup: CDR1 SGHKS, CDR2 YYEKEE (reference sequence). CDR3 region: CASSLLTETQYF. The DNA for the CDR3 is TGTGCCAGCAGCTTACTCACCGAGACCCAGTACTTC.

This chain connects TRBV7-3 to TRBJ1-2; 9 bases map to TRBD1. V shed 5 bases, J shed 6 bases, and the junction held 13 bases outside the gene matches. In germline, CDR1 is SGHTA, CDR2 FQGTGA. CDR3 length: 16 residues. The CDR3 reads CASSLTGGAYSHGYTF. CDR3 nucleotides: TGTGCCAGCAGCCTCACAGGGGGCGCTTATAGCCATGGCTACACCTTC.

The genes are TRBV5-1 and TRBJ2-1; 9 bases line up with TRBD1. Looked up from germline, CDR1 is SGHRS and CDR2 is YFSETQ. The CDR3 is 16 amino acids. V gave up 4 bases and J gave up 8 bases; unmatched junction bases: 13. This CDR3 is CASSRLTGTGFDEQFF. The CDR3 nucleotides are TGCGCCAGCAGCCGCCTAACCGGGACAGGGTTCGATGAGCAGTTCTTC.

This chain connects TRBV10-3 to TRBJ2-3; TRBD1 matches 8 bases. The length of the CDR3 is 16 residues. Looked up from germline, CDR1 is ENHRY and CDR2 is SYGVKD. The ends lost 6 bases at V and 4 bases at J; junction bases unmatched: 12. The chain's CDR3 is CAIRRGQGAFSDTQYF. The CDR3 coding sequence is TGTGCCATCAGAAGGGGTCAGGGGGCATTTTCAGATACGCAGTATTTT.

This clone was counted a few times. CDR3 sequence reads: CASSDAGNQPQHF. CDR3 coding DNA: TGTGCCAGCAGTGACGCAGGGAACCAGCCCCAGCATTTT. The chain joins TRBV6-1 to TRBJ1-5; D is possibly TRBD1 (5 bases). With 3 bases removed from V and 7 bases from J, the gap between germline ends came to 10 bases. Per germline, CDR1 MNHNS and CDR2 SASEGT. The CDR3 totals 13 residues.

This clone was seen a handful of times. This chain connects TRBV11-3 to TRBJ2-7, with D unresolved. V was trimmed by 5 bases and J by 2 bases, leaving 13 bases between them. CDR3 length: 14 amino acids. Germline V lookup: CDR1 SGHNT, CDR2 YENEEA. In nucleotides, the CDR3 is TGTGCCAGCAGCCCCTATAAGGAGCCCTACGAGCAGTACTTC. It codes for CASSPYKEPYEQYF.

The chain is built from TRBV7-2 and TRBJ1-6; TRBD1 aligns across 9 bases. Per the germline V gene, CDR1 is SGHTA and CDR2 is FQGNSA. This CDR3 has 15 residues. J gave up 9 bases and V 5 bases, and 8 bases lay outside the gene matches. CDR3 residues: CASSPTGTGSSPLHF. In nucleotides, the CDR3 is TGTGCCAGCAGCCCTACCGGGACAGGGTCTTCACCCCTCCACTTT.

The chain is built from TRBV27 and TRBJ2-7; 9 bases agree with TRBD1. Germline CDR1 MNHEY, CDR2 SMNVEV (reference sequence). This CDR3 region has 14 residues. The V and J ends lost 5 bases and 2 bases, in that order; junction bases with no gene match: 4. CDR3: CASSMGTGTYEQYF. CDR3 sequence (DNA): TGTGCCAGCAGTATGGGGACAGGGACCTACGAGCAGTACTTC.

The gene calls are TRBV5-5 and TRBJ2-2, with 7 nucleotides matching TRBD1. From germline, CDR1 is SGHKS and CDR2 YYEKEE (reference sequence). V trimming: 3 bases; J trimming: 3 bases; junction bases outside the gene matches: 2. The CDR3 totals 14 residues. This chain's CDR3 is CASSSGQYTGELFF. DNA of the CDR3: TGTGCCAGCAGCTCGGGACAGTACACCGGGGAGCTGTTTTTT.

This clone was observed a handful of times. The gene calls are TRBV20-1 and TRBJ2-7; D is unclear. Between the trimmed V and J ends, which lost 3 bases and 1 base, there was a span of 4 bases. The CDR3 runs to 11 residues. Germline V gives CDR1 DFQATT, CDR2 SNEGSKA (reference sequence). The CDR3 spells CSASNSYEQYF. The CDR3 DNA sequence: TGCAGTGCTAGTAATTCCTACGAGCAGTACTTC.